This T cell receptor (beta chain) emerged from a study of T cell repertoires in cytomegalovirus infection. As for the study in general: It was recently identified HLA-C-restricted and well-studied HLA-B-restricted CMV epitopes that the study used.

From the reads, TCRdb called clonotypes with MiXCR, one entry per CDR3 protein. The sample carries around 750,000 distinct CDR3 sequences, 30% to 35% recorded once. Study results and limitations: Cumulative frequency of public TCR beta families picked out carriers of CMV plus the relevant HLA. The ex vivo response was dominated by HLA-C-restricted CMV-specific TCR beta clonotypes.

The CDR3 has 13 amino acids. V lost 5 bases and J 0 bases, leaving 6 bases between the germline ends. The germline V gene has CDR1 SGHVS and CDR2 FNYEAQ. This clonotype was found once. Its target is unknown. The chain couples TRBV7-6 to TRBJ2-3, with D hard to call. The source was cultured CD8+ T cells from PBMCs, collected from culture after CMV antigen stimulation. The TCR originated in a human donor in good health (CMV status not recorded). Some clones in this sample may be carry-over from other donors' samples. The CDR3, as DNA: TGTGCCAGCAGCCAACATAGCACAGATACGCAGTATTTT. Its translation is CASSQHSTDTQYF.